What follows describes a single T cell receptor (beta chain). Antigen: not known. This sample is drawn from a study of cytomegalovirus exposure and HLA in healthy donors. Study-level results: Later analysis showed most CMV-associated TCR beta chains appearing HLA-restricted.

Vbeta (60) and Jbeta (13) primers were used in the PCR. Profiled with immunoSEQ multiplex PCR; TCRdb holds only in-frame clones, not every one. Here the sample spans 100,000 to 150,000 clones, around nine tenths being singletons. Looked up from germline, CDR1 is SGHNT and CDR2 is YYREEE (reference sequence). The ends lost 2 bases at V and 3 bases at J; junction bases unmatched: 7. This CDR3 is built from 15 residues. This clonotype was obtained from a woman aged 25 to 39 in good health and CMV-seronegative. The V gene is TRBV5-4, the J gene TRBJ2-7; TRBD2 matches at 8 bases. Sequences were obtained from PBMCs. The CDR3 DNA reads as TGTGCCAGCAGCTTCTGGCGGGAGGACCACTACGAGCAGTACTTC. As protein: CASSFWREDHYEQYF.